This T cell receptor (beta chain) emerged from a study of T cell responses to AZD1222 COVID-19 vaccine. Study-level findings and limits: The donor cohort was predominantly white British with a female majority, and clonal diversity may have been underestimated. Baseline antibody screening turned up just a handful of seropositive AZD1222 recipients.

The data were produced by immunoSEQ multiplex PCR, yet TCRdb's version contains in-frame clones alone and is incomplete. The sample consists of some 31,000 clones, 88% of them appearing once. In regard to this clone: The antigen is unknown.

Second-dose groups at about 4 or about 12 weeks were pooled. The germline gives CDR1 MNHEY, CDR2 SMNVEV (reference sequence). The CDR3 consists of 15 residues. With 6 bases clipped from V and 1 base from J, the junction kept 9 bases outside the gene matches. The material sequenced was peripheral blood, taken 28 days after the second AZD1222 dose. J is TRBJ2-7 and V is TRBV27; 7 bases match TRBD1. This sequence was found in an adult who received the AZD1222 COVID-19 vaccine. Here the CDR3 reads CASRPGTDPSYEQYF. In DNA, the CDR3 is TGTGCCAGCAGACCCGGGACAGACCCTTCCTACGAGCAGTACTTC.